This T cell receptor beta chain was recovered during a study of T cells in Graves' hyperthyroidism and ophthalmopathy. At the level of the study: Sampling of peripheral blood happened at initial diagnosis, prior to any treatment.

This CDR3 has 13 residues. The V and J ends lost 1 base and 5 bases respectively, with 8 bases between them. CDR1 and CDR2 from the germline V gene are MDHEN and SYDVKM. The source material, RNA transcripts, was used to amplify TCR beta CDR3 regions. Initially, a first-round RT-PCR of the TCR CDR3 employed the HTBI primer set. One entry per CDR3 protein, called by TCRdb with MiXCR from the multiplex PCR reads. The data contain a few hundred thousand distinct CDR3 sequences, about 15% of them seen just once; the ten biggest clones take up about 31%. Hyperthyroidism patients were newly diagnosed, had disease duration under 2 months, and were aged 18 to 65 years. Thyroid ultrasound, orbital computed tomography, clinical symptoms, and serum thyroxine and TRAb underpinned diagnoses. This clonotype came up a few times.

The receptor's source is a woman aged 25 to 39 with Graves' hyperthyroidism. Material for sequencing was blood. The chain recombines TRBV28 with TRBJ2-5; D is unclear. The CDR3 bases are TGTGCCAGCAGTTTATCTTTTAGGGAGACCCAGTACTTC. Protein: CASSLSFRETQYF.